The sample holds one count of the clone carrying this T cell receptor (beta chain). The antigen remains unidentified. The assay was immunoSEQ multiplex PCR, and TCRdb's table has in-frame clones only and misses some. The table lists 15,000 to 20,000 clones, 60% to 85% of them singletons. This sample stems from a study of chemoradiotherapy in HPV16-positive cancers. Regarding the study as a whole: Better recurrence-free survival went with HPV-responsive T-cell expansion in HPV16-positive patients. Candidate HPV-specific clones and E7-related TCR motifs grew in tumor during treatment.

From germline, CDR1 is KGHSH and CDR2 LQKENI. The CDR3 spans 15 residues. The ends were cut back, 3 bases at V and 0 bases at J, with 9 bases in the middle. This clonotype was sampled from a human donor with HPV-associated anogenital cancer. The chain recombines TRBV18 with TRBJ1-5; no definite D call. Sample acquisition took place from a patient who underwent chemoradiotherapy. CDR3 nucleotides: TGTGCCAGCTCACCTACCGGGAATAGCAATCAGCCCCAGCATTTT. This codes for CASSPTGNSNQPQHF.